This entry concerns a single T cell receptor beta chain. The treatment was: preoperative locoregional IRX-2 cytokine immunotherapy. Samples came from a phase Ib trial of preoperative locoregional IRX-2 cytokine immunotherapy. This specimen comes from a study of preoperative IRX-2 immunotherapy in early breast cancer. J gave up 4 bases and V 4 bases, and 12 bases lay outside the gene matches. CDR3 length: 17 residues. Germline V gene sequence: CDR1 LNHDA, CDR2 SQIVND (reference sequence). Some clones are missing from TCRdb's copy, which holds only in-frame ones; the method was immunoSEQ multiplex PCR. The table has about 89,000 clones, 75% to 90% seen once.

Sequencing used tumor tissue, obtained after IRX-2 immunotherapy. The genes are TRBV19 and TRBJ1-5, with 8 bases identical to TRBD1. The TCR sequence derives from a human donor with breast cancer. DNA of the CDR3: TGTGCCAGTAGTAAACTATCCGGACAGGGACGGAATCAGCCCCAGCATTTT. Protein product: CASSKLSGQGRNQPQHF.